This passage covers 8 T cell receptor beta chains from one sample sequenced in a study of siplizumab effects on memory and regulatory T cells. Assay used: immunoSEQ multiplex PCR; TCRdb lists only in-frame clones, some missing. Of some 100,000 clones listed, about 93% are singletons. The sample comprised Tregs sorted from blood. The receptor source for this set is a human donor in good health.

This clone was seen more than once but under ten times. CDR3 amino acids: CAWSVRTESSYEQYF. DNA of the CDR3: TGTGCCTGGAGTGTACGGACGGAGAGCTCCTACGAGCAGTACTTC. V and J are TRBV30 and TRBJ2-7; no reliable D call. This CDR3 comprises 15 residues. Germline V gene data show CDR1 as GTSNPN and CDR2 as SVGIG (reference sequence). The V end lost 0 bases, the J end lost 0 bases, and 12 bases lay between the germline ends.

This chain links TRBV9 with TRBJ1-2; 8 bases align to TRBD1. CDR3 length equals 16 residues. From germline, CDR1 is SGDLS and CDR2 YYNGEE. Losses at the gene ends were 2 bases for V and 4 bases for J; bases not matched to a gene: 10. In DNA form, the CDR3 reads TGTGCCAGCAGCGTCATCGACAGGGGAGGCGTCTATGGCTACACCTTC. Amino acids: CASSVIDRGGVYGYTF.

CDR3 in DNA: TGTGCCACCAGCAGAGTAGCCACCGGGGAGCTGTTTTTT. It is translated as CATSRVATGELFF. The V and J genes are TRBV15 and TRBJ2-2; no firm D call. The CDR3 is 13 residues long. CDR1 LNHNV and CDR2 YYDKDF come from the germline V gene (reference sequence). The V end was cut by 1 base, the J end by 4 bases, with 4 bases between.

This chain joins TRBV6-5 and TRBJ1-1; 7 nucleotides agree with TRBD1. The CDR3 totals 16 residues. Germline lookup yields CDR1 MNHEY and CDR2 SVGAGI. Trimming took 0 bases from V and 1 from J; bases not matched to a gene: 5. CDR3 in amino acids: CASSYSRTGSNTEAFF. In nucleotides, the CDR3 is TGTGCCAGCAGTTACTCCCGGACAGGTTCGAACACTGAAGCTTTCTTT.

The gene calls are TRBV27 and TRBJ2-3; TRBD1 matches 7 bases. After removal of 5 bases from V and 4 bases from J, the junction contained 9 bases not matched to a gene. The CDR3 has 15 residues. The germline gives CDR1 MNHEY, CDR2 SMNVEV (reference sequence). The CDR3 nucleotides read TGTGCCAGCAGTCCCCGACAGGGAAGAGCAGATACGCAGTATTTT. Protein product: CASSPRQGRADTQYF.

CDR3 nucleotides: TGCGCCAGCAGCTTGGTTAACGGGGAGCTGTTTTTT. Translating it yields CASSLVNGELFF. The V gene is TRBV5-1, the J gene TRBJ2-2; no clear D. Trimming took off 0 bases at V and 7 bases at J, with 4 bases between the two ends. The CDR3 has 12 amino acids. Germline loops: CDR1 SGHRS, CDR2 YFSETQ.

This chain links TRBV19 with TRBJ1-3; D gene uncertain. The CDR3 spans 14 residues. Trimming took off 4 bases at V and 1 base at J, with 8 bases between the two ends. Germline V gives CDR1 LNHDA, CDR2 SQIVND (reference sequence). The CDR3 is CASSKGSSGNTIYF. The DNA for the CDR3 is TGTGCCAGTAGTAAAGGGTCTTCTGGAAACACCATATATTTT.

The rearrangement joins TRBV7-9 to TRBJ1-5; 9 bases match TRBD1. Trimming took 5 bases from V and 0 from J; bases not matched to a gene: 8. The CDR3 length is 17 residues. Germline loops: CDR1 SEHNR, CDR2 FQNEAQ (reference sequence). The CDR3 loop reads CASSRDGTGNSNQPQHF. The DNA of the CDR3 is TGTGCCAGCAGCCGGGATGGGACAGGGAATAGCAATCAGCCCCAGCATTTT.